This T cell receptor beta chain is from a study of PD-1 blockade in mismatch repair-deficient tumors. Study-level findings and limits: Tumor-resident clones, often absent from pretreatment blood, expanded after pembrolizumab and then contracted.

Remarks on this clone: Its antigen is currently unknown.

Every patient had mismatch repair deficiency by PCR or immunohistochemistry. TCRdb's table, derived via immunoSEQ multiplex PCR, lists solely in-frame clones and lacks some. The table shows about 120,000 clones, with roughly nine tenths occurring only once. The CDR3 has 16 residues. Germline CDR1 reads MGHDK; CDR2 reads SYGVNS. V lost 7 bases, J lost 0 bases, and 5 bases stayed unmatched. This TCR came from an adult with mismatch repair-deficient cancer. The chain is built from TRBV25-1 and TRBJ1-4; 10 nucleotides line up with TRBD1. The sequencing used peripheral blood, collected 44 weeks after starting pembrolizumab. The CDR3 region is CASTPDRGPTNEKLFF. The CDR3 nucleotides are TGTGCCAGCACCCCCGACAGGGGGCCAACTAATGAAAAACTGTTTTTT.